The entry that follows covers one T cell receptor beta chain sequence. Its antigen is as yet unknown. The data were taken from a study of blood T cells in healthy people across ages. A second about 6 to 11 cycle PCR used barcoded and J-beta primers. Each CDR3 protein is one row after TCRdb ran MiXCR on the 5' RACE reads. The table lists some 760,000 distinct CDR3 sequences, 20% to 30% of them singletons. Study-wide results and limits: It was held that the diversity estimates obtained from one million T cells were underestimates.

Trimming pared 3 bases from V and 4 bases from J, leaving 9 bases between. Per germline, CDR1 MDHEN and CDR2 SYDVKM. CDR3 length equals 13 residues. These sequences were also reported in another study, on T cells of mothers and their children.

V gene TRBV28 combines with J gene TRBJ2-5; D remains ambiguous. Source material: blood. The TCR sequence derives from a boy aged 10-17 years in good health. The CDR3 is CASSFHNGETQYF. The CDR3 nucleotides are TGTGCCAGCAGTTTTCACAACGGAGAGACCCAGTACTTC.